This passage covers 21 T cell receptor beta chains from one sample sequenced in a study of blood T cell repertoires in COVID-19. Sequenced by immunoSEQ multiplex PCR; TCRdb stores in-frame clones only, minus some. This table holds approximately 170,000 clones, roughly nine tenths found once. The sequenced sample was peripheral blood. The source is an older woman with COVID-19, enrolled during active disease.

The chain joins TRBV3-1 (or the pseudogene TRBV3-2) to TRBJ1-1; no clear D. The CDR3 contains 12 residues. Germline lookup yields CDR1 LGHDT and CDR2 YNNKEL (reference sequence). V was cut by 1 base and J by 4 bases, with 4 bases left in between. The CDR3 nucleotides are TGTGCCAGCAGCCAAGTTAGCACTGAAGCTTTCTTT. Translating gives CASSQVSTEAFF.

This chain links TRBV6-5 with TRBJ1-3; D is undetermined. V was pared by 3 bases and J by 0 bases, with 12 bases between. Germline V gene data show CDR1 as MNHEY and CDR2 as SVGAGI. CDR3 length equals 16 residues. The CDR3 DNA reads TGTGCCAGCAGTTATCAGTCAGGCCTCTCTGGAAACACCATATATTTT. As protein: CASSYQSGLSGNTIYF.

The chain combines TRBV10-3 with TRBJ2-7; 8 bases fit TRBD2. V lost 6 bases and J lost 4; bases outside the gene matches: 8. Germline CDR1 ENHRY, CDR2 SYGVKD. This CDR3 is built from 14 residues. The CDR3 DNA reads TGTGCCATCAGCGGGAGGGCCCTTAGGTACGAGCAGTACTTC. Residues: CAISGRALRYEQYF.

The rearrangement uses TRBV7-9 and TRBJ2-2; D is possibly TRBD2 (6 bases). This CDR3 is 14 amino acids long. Germline V gene lookup returns CDR1 SEHNR and CDR2 FQNEAQ (reference sequence). V lost 6 bases, J lost 5 bases, and 13 bases lay in between. DNA of the CDR3: TGTGCCAGCAGTCCCGGGACTGATACCGGGGAGCTGTTTTTT. Protein: CASSPGTDTGELFF. Full variable domain (missing parts from reference TRBV7-9 and TRBJ2-2): DTGVSQNPRHKITKRGQNVTFRCDPISEHNRLYWYRQTLGQGPEFLTYFQNEAQLEKSRLLSDRFSAERPKGSFSTLEIQRTEQGDSAMYLCASSPGTDTGELFFGEGSRLTVL.

The genes are TRBV7-2 and TRBJ1-1; D perhaps matches TRBD1 (5 bases). Trimming shortened V by 4 bases and J by 3 bases, and 15 bases separated the two germline ends. CDR3 length: 15 amino acids. Germline assignment: CDR1 SGHTA and CDR2 FQGNSA. The CDR3 here is CASSSLIRQYTEAFF. Here the CDR3 DNA reads TGTGCCAGCAGCTCGCTGATCAGACAGTACACTGAAGCTTTCTTT.

The chain links TRBV5-1 to TRBJ1-5; 10 bases match TRBD1. The CDR3 has 15 amino acids. V lost 3 bases to trimming and J lost 4 bases; unmatched junction nucleotides: 4. Germline V CDR1 and CDR2: SGHRS, YFSETQ. The DNA of the CDR3 is TGCGCCAGCAGCTCTGGACAGGGGGGTAATCAGCCCCAGCATTTT. As protein: CASSSGQGGNQPQHF.

V is TRBV14 and J is TRBJ2-3; the match to TRBD2 covers 7 bases. The CDR3 is made up of 17 amino acids. Germline CDR1 reads SGHDN; CDR2 reads FVKESK. Trimming removed 3 bases from V and 2 bases from J; junction bases left unmatched: 11. For the CDR3, the DNA is TGTGCCAGCAGCCAGAGTAGGACGGGACTAACCACAGATACGCAGTATTTT. Its translation: CASSQSRTGLTTDTQYF.

This rearrangement joins TRBV11-3 to TRBJ2-6; perhaps TRBD1 as D (7 bases). Germline-derived CDR1 and CDR2 are SGHNT and YENEEA. The CDR3 spans 18 residues. Trimming took off 1 base at V and 4 bases at J, with 17 bases between the two ends. CDR3 sequence (DNA): TGTGCCAGCAGCTTAGGACTAGGAACAGGGGCCGGGGCCAACGTCCTGACTTTC. Its protein is CASSLGLGTGAGANVLTF. Together with reference TRBV11-3 and TRBJ2-6, the CDR3 gives the full variable domain: EAGVVQSPRYKIIEKKQPVAFWCNPISGHNTLYWYLQNLGQGPELLIRYENEEAVDDSQLPKDRFSAERLKGVDSTLKIQPAELGDSAVYLCASSLGLGTGAGANVLTFGAGSRLTVL.

This chain connects TRBV13 to TRBJ2-2; 7 bases are a match to TRBD1. The CDR3 spans 15 residues. Germline CDR1 is PRHDT and CDR2 is FYEKMQ (reference sequence). J gave up 7 bases and V 5 bases, and 10 bases lay outside the gene matches. In nucleotides, the CDR3 is TGTGCCAGCAGCCCCCCCGTCGGGACAGTCGGGGAGCTGTTTTTT. Encoded protein: CASSPPVGTVGELFF.

The J gene is TRBJ1-6, the V gene TRBV11-2, with a tentative D call TRBD1 (6 bases). The CDR3 consists of 16 residues. The V end lost 5 bases, the J end lost 6 bases, and 17 bases lay between the germline ends. The germline V gene encodes CDR1 SGHAT and CDR2 FQNNGV. DNA of the CDR3: TGTGCCAGCAGCCCGAACAGGGCCCTAAGTAATTCACCCCTCCACTTT. Translating it yields CASSPNRALSNSPLHF.

With respect to this clone: Germline and junction disagree at one end, which may indicate a read error. The chain employs TRBV19 and TRBJ2-3; TRBD1 matches at 12 bases. The CDR3 runs 16 residues. Per the germline V gene, CDR1 is LNHDA and CDR2 is SQIVND (reference sequence). The CDR3 region has the DNA TGTGCCAGTAGTCCCCCGGGACAGGGGGCCACAAATACGCAGTATTTT. It specifies CASSPPGQGATNTQYF.

There are a few counts of this clone. V is TRBV21-1 and J is TRBJ1-4; TRBD1, as called in the table, went unchecked against the DNA. TRBV21-1 is marked as a pseudogene. The CDR3 is made up of 15 amino acids. The CDR3 protein is CASSKGAQGNEKLFF. The CDR3, as DNA: TGTGCCAGCAGCAAAGGGGCCCAGGGCAATGAAAAACTGTTTTTT.

The gene calls are TRBV20-1 and TRBJ2-5; the D gene is possibly TRBD2 (7 bases). This CDR3 has 15 residues. Trimming left V 3 bases short and J 5 bases short, with 19 bases between. Germline CDR1 and CDR2: DFQATT and SNEGSKA (reference sequence). Here the CDR3 reads CSASVQGRAGETQYF. CDR3 DNA: TGCAGTGCTAGTGTCCAGGGGAGAGCGGGGGAGACCCAGTACTTC.

The sample holds a few counts of this clone. The genes are TRBV10-3 and TRBJ1-2; D uncertain. Trimming stripped 3 bases from V and 8 bases from J, with 10 bases between. Germline CDR1 ENHRY, CDR2 SYGVKD. This CDR3 has 12 amino acids. The CDR3 DNA follows: TGTGCCATCAGTGACGTCCCTCCCGGCTACACCTTC. Its translation is CAISDVPPGYTF.

This chain uses TRBV6-5 with TRBJ1-5, with no clear D. The CDR3 runs to 13 residues. V was pared by 0 bases and J by 7 bases, with 7 bases between. Germline V gives CDR1 MNHEY, CDR2 SVGAGI. In nucleotides, the CDR3 is TGTGCCAGCAGTTACTCTAGCGGGCAGCCCCAGCATTTT. Translating gives CASSYSSGQPQHF.

The chain combines TRBV21-1 with TRBJ2-7; the DNA was not used to check the table's D call, TRBD2. TRBV21-1 is shown as a pseudogene. The CDR3 extends over 15 amino acids. The CDR3 DNA follows: TGTGCCAGCAGCAAAGAAGCTAGCGGGAGGGCCGAGCAGTACTTC. Protein: CASSKEASGRAEQYF.

CDR3 amino acids: CASSPGTGGDSPLHF. CDR3 coding DNA: TGTGCCAGCAGCCCGGGGACAGGGGGCGACTCACCCCTCCACTTT. This chain uses TRBV3-1 (or the pseudogene TRBV3-2) with TRBJ1-6; 12 bases agree with TRBD1. This CDR3 is 15 amino acids long. Germline V lookup: CDR1 LGHDT, CDR2 YNNKEL (reference sequence). The V gene end was trimmed by 4 bases and the J gene end by 10 bases; junction bases not matched to a gene: 5.

The CDR3 nucleotides read TGCGCCAGCAGTGGGACTAGCGGGTTATACAATGAGCAGTTCTTC. Translated: CASSGTSGLYNEQFF. The V call is TRBV10-1, the J call TRBJ2-1; 11 bases fit TRBD2. Germline loops: CDR1 WNHNN, CDR2 SYGVQD (reference sequence). This CDR3 contains 15 residues. Unmatched junction bases numbered 3, after V lost 4 bases and J lost 4 bases.

The chain couples TRBV19 to TRBJ1-4, with 7 positions matching TRBD1. The V gene's germline CDR1 is LNHDA and CDR2 SQIVND (reference sequence). There are 15 residues in the CDR3. The ends lost 6 bases at V and 8 bases at J; junction bases unmatched: 12. In DNA form, the CDR3 reads TGTGCCAGTAGCTACGACAGGGTGGGTGACGAAAAACTGTTTTTT. It translates to CASSYDRVGDEKLFF.

This clone is a singleton in its sample. The rearrangement joins TRBV5-4 to TRBJ2-1; maybe TRBD2 (5 bases). The CDR3 length is 13 residues. V dropped 5 bases and J dropped 10 bases, with 16 bases sitting between them. Germline V gives CDR1 SGHNT, CDR2 YYREEE (reference sequence). Written as DNA, the CDR3 is TGTGCCAGCAGTTACGAAACTAGTAGGGAGCAGTTCTTC. This translates into CASSYETSREQFF. Combining the CDR3 with reference TRBV5-4 and TRBJ2-1 gives the whole variable domain ETGVTQSPTHLIKTRGQQVTLRCSSQSGHNTVSWYQQALGQGPQFIFQYYREEENGRGNFPPRFSGLQFPNYSSELNVNALELDDSALYLCASSYETSREQFFGPGTRLTVL.

The J gene is TRBJ1-1, the V gene TRBV28; 7 nucleotides agree with TRBD1. CDR1 MDHEN and CDR2 SYDVKM come from the germline V gene. V lost 4 bases and J lost 5; bases outside the gene matches: 10. The length of the CDR3 is 15 residues. For the CDR3, the DNA is TGTGCCAGCAGTTCCCTCGGGACAGCGCTTACTGAAGCTTTCTTT. This gives the protein CASSSLGTALTEAFF.